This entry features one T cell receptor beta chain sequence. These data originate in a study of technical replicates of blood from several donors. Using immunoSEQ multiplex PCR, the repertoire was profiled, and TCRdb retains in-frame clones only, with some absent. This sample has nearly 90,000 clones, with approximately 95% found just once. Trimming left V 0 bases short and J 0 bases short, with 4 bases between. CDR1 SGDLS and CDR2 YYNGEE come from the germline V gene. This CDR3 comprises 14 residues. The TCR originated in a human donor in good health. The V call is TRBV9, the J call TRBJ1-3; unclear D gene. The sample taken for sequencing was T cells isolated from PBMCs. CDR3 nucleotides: TGTGCCAGCAGCGTAGATATCTCTGGAAACACCATATATTTT. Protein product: CASSVDISGNTIYF.